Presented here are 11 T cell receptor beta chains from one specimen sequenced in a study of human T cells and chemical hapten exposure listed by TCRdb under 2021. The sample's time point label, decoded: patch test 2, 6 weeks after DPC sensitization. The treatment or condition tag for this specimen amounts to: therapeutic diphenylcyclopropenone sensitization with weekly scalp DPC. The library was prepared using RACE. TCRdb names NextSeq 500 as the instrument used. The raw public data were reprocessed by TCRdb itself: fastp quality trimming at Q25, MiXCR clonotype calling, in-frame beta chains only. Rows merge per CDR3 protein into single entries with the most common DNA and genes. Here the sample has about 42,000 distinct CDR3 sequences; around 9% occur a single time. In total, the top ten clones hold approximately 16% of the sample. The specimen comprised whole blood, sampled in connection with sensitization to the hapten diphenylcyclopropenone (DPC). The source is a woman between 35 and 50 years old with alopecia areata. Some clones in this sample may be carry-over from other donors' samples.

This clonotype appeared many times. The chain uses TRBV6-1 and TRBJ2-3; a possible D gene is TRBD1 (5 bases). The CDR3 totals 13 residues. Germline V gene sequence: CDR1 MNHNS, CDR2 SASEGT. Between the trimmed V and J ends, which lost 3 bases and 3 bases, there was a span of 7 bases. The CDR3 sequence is CASSEGLTDTQYF. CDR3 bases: TGTGCCAGCAGTGAGGGGCTTACAGATACGCAGTATTTT.

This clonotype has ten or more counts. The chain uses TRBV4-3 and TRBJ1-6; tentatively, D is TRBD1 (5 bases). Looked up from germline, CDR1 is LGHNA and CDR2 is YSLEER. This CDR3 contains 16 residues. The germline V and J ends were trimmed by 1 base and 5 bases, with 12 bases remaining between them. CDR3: CASSQGRAGDNSPLHF. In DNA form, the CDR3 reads TGCGCCAGCAGCCAAGGACGGGCGGGGGATAATTCACCCCTCCACTTT.

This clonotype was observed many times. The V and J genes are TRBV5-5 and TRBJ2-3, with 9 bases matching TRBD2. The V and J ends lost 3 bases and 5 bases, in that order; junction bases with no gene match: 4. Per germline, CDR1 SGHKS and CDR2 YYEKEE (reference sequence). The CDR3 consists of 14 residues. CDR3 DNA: TGTGCCAGCAGCTCGCGGGGGGGCGAAGATACGCAGTATTTT. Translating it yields CASSSRGGEDTQYF. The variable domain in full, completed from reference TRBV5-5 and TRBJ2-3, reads DAGVTQSPTHLIKTRGQQVTLRCSPISGHKSVSWYQQVLGQGPQFIFQYYEKEERGRGNFPDRFSARQFPNYSSELNVNALLLGDSALYLCASSSRGGEDTQYFGPGTRLTVL.

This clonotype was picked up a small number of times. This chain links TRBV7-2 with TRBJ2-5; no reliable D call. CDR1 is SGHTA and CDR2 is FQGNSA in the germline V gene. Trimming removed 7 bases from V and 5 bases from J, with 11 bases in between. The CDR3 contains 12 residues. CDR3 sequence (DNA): TGTGCCAGCACCTCCTCTCCGGAGACCCAGTACTTC. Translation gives CASTSSPETQYF.

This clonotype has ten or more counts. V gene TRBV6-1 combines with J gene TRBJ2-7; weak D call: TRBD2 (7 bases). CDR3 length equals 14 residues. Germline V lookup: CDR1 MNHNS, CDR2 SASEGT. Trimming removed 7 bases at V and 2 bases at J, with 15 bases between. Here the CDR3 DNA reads TGTGCCAGCACCTACGGGGGGCTCGCCTACGAGCAGTACTTC. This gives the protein CASTYGGLAYEQYF.

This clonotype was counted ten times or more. CDR3 amino acids: CASSKVPGGDYGYTF. As DNA, the CDR3 is TGCGCCAGCAGCAAGGTCCCAGGGGGCGACTATGGCTACACCTTC. The V call is TRBV4-1, the J call TRBJ1-2; 8 bases map to TRBD1. This CDR3 has 15 residues. The germline V gene has CDR1 MGHRA and CDR2 YSYEKL. Trimming cost V 5 bases and J 3 bases; bases outside gene matches: 8.

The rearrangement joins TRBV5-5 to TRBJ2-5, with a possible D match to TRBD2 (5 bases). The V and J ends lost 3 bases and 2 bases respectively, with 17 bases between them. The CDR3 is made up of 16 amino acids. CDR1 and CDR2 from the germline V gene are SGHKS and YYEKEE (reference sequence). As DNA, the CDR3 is TGTGCCAGCAGCTCCCACCTAGGTTCGGGGCAAGAGACCCAGTACTTC. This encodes CASSSHLGSGQETQYF.

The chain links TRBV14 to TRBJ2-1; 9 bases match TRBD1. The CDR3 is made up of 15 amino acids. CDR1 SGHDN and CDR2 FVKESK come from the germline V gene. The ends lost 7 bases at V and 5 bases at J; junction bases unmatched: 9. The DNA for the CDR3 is TGTGCCAGCAACCGTCCCGGGACAGGGAACAATGAGCAGTTCTTC. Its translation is CASNRPGTGNNEQFF.

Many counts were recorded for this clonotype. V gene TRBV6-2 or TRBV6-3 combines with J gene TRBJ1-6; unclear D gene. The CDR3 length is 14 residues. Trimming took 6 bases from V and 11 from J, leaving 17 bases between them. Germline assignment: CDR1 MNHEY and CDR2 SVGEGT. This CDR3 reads CASSTGKEVTPLHF. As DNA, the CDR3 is TGTGCCAGCAGCACCGGGAAAGAGGTGACACCCCTCCACTTT.

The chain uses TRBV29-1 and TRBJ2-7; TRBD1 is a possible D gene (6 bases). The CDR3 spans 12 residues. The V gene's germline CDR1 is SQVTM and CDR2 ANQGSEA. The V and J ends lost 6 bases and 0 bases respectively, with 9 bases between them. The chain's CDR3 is CSVRQDSYEQYF. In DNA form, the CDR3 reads TGCAGCGTAAGACAGGACTCCTACGAGCAGTACTTC.

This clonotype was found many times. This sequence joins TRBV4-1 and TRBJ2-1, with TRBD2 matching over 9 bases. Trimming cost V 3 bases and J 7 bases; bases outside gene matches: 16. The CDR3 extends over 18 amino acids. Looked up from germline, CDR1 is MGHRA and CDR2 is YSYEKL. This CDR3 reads CASSQADFVASGVNEQFF. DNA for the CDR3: TGCGCCAGCAGCCAGGCGGATTTCGTAGCTAGCGGGGTGAATGAGCAGTTCTTC.